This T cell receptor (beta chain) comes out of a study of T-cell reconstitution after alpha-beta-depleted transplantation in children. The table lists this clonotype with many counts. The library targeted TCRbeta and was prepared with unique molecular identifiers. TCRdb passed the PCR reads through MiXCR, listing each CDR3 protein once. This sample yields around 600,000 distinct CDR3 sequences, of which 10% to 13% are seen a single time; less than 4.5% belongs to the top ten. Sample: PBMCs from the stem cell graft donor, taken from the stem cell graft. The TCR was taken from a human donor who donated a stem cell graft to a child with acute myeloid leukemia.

The CDR3 loop reads CASSKSEVDIPSSYEQYF. Here the CDR3 DNA reads TGTGCCAGCAGCAAAAGTGAGGTGGATATCCCTTCATCCTACGAGCAGTACTTC. The chain couples TRBV21-1 to TRBJ2-7. TRBV21-1 is a known pseudogene. The CDR3 runs to 18 residues.